Below, 23 T cell receptor beta chains from the same sample are listed, as sequenced in a study of regulatory T cells in long-lasting Graves disease. Time point of the sample: newly diagnosed GD, antithyroid drugs for less than 3 months. RNA from PBMCs was the source of the TCR library. Building the TCR beta libraries relied on iRepertoire HTBI primers, and CDR3 regions underwent Arm-PCR. TCRdb independently ran MiXCR on the multiplex PCR reads; one entry per CDR3 protein. The sample has some 330,000 distinct CDR3 sequences, 10% to 15% seen once. Another study also made use of these data, one on T cells in Graves' hyperthyroidism and ophthalmopathy.

The input for sequencing was peripheral blood mononuclear cells (PBMCs), taken at new diagnosis, from a patient treated with antithyroid drugs. Every receptor here comes from a woman under 30 with Graves disease.

This clonotype was found many times. The V call is TRBV30, the J call TRBJ1-1, with D hard to call. Germline values: CDR1 GTSNPN, CDR2 SVGIG (reference sequence). This CDR3 is 12 amino acids long. The V gene lost 2 bases and the J gene lost 7 bases, with 11 bases spanning the gap. The CDR3 DNA follows: TGTGCCTGGAGTTCCGTTTTGGGTGAAGCTTTCTTT. It yields the protein CAWSSVLGEAFF.

There are many counts of this clonotype. V gene TRBV7-2 combines with J gene TRBJ2-1; possibly TRBD1 or TRBD2 for D (5 bases each). The CDR3 extends over 14 amino acids. V was shortened by 3 bases and J by 9 bases, with 15 bases between the two germline ends. Germline values: CDR1 SGHTA, CDR2 FQGNSA. The CDR3 here is CASSLSRGNSEQFF. In DNA form, the CDR3 reads TGTGCCAGCAGCTTGTCGAGGGGAAATTCTGAGCAGTTCTTC. Using reference TRBV7-2 and TRBJ2-1 for the parts outside the CDR3, the full variable domain is GAGVSQSPSNKVTEKGKDVELRCDPISGHTALYWYRQSLGQGLEFLIYFQGNSAPDKSGLPSDRFSAERTGGSVSTLTIQRTQQEDSAVYLCASSLSRGNSEQFFGPGTRLTVL.

The table lists this clonotype with many counts. The chain links TRBV27 to TRBJ1-1; D unresolved. Germline V gene sequence: CDR1 MNHEY, CDR2 SMNVEV (reference sequence). The CDR3 has 14 residues. Trimming took 3 bases from V and 9 from J, leaving 17 bases between them. This chain's CDR3 is CASSFWGGGRKAFF. DNA of the CDR3: TGTGCCAGCAGTTTTTGGGGTGGTGGAAGAAAAGCTTTCTTT.

This clonotype was picked up many times. The chain combines TRBV28 with TRBJ1-2; D remains unclear. This CDR3 is 14 amino acids long. The V and J ends lost 4 bases and 8 bases respectively, with 17 bases between them. Germline V gene lookup returns CDR1 MDHEN and CDR2 SYDVKM. For the CDR3, the DNA is TGTGCCAGCAGTTCCGCCACCCCAGTTAAGGGCTACACCTTC. It encodes CASSSATPVKGYTF.

There are a few counts of this clonotype. The CDR3 protein is CSARGRTEINYNYGYTF. CDR3 DNA: TGCAGTGCTCGCGGTCGGACCGAGATTAATTATAACTATGGCTACACCTTC. The chain links TRBV20-1 to TRBJ1-2; D not resolved. Germline CDR1 and CDR2: DFQATT and SNEGSKA (reference sequence). The CDR3 has 17 residues. V lost 5 bases to trimming and J lost 1 base, with 23 bases between them.

This clonotype was counted many times. The V and J genes are TRBV27 and TRBJ1-5, with D possibly TRBD1 on 6 matching bases. CDR3 length: 20 residues. V lost 4 bases and J 2 bases, leaving 27 bases between the germline ends. Per germline, CDR1 MNHEY and CDR2 SMNVEV (reference sequence). CDR3 sequence (DNA): TGTGCCAGCAGTTCCCTATACCCAAGGCAGGGGCGGATTGGCAATCAGCCCCAGCATTTT. Amino acids: CASSSLYPRQGRIGNQPQHF.

This clonotype was counted ten times or more. This rearrangement joins TRBV12-3 or TRBV12-4 to TRBJ1-2; a weak D match, TRBD1 (6 bases). Trimming left V 4 bases short and J 4 bases short, with 19 bases between. The CDR3 consists of 16 residues. The CDR3: CASSWTENIFIYGYTF. CDR3 coding DNA: TGTGCCAGCAGTTGGACAGAAAACATCTTCATCTATGGCTACACCTTC.

Remarks on this clonotype: A much larger clone differs by one base, so this may be a read error. The V gene is TRBV5-1, the J gene TRBJ1-6; the match to TRBD1 covers 10 bases. The CDR3 sequence is 17 residues long. Unmatched junction bases numbered 12, after V lost 5 bases and J lost 7 bases. Germline loops: CDR1 SGHRS, CDR2 YFSETQ. The CDR3 nucleotides read TGCGCCAGCAGAGCGGGGACAGGGGTATCTCCGAATTCACCCCTCCACTTT. Translation gives CASRAGTGVSPNSPLHF. The complete variable domain, with remaining parts taken from reference TRBV5-1 and TRBJ1-6, reads KAGVTQTPRYLIKTRGQQVTLSCSPISGHRSVSWYQQTPGQGLQFLFEYFSETQRNKGNFPGRFSGRQFSNSRSEMNVSTLELGDSALYLCASRAGTGVSPNSPLHFGNGTRLTVT.

This clonotype was counted only a few times. V is TRBV10-2 and J is TRBJ2-5, with 11 bases that match TRBD2. The CDR3 is 23 amino acids. Trimming took 2 bases from V and 2 from J; bases not matched to a gene: 25. In germline, CDR1 is WSHSY, CDR2 SAAADI. CDR3 region: CASSERSSGRALSMGTKQETQYF. For the CDR3, the DNA is TGCGCCAGCAGTGAGAGAAGTAGCGGGAGGGCCCTCAGTATGGGAACCAAACAAGAGACCCAGTACTTC.

The rearrangement uses TRBV6-2 or TRBV6-3 and TRBJ1-2, with TRBD1 identical over 7 bases. This CDR3 comprises 12 residues. The V gene end was trimmed by 7 bases and the J gene end by 11 bases; junction bases not matched to a gene: 10. CDR1 and CDR2 from the germline V gene are MNHEY and SVGEGT. CDR3 region: CASNTRPGGYTF. CDR3 sequence (DNA): TGTGCCAGCAACACACGTCCAGGGGGATACACCTTC.

The CDR3 DNA sequence: TGTGCCAGCAGCTTAGTCAGGGCCCACCGCACAGATACGCAGTATTTT. As protein: CASSLVRAHRTDTQYF. V and J are TRBV11-2 and TRBJ2-3; weak D call: TRBD1 (5 bases). This CDR3 spans 16 amino acids. Germline CDR1 SGHAT, CDR2 FQNNGV. The V end was cut by 1 base, the J end by 1 base, with 12 bases between. Based on the CDR3 plus reference TRBV11-2 and TRBJ2-3, the full variable domain is EAGVAQSPRYKIIEKRQSVAFWCNPISGHATLYWYQQILGQGPKLLIQFQNNGVVDDSQLPKDRFSAERLKGVDSTLKIQPAKLEDSAVYLCASSLVRAHRTDTQYFGPGTRLTVL.

This clonotype was observed many times. V is TRBV20-1 and J is TRBJ2-3; 10 bases fit TRBD2. Germline V gives CDR1 DFQATT, CDR2 SNEGSKA (reference sequence). The CDR3 length is 14 residues. The junction had 5 bases not matched to a gene; V was cut back by 2 bases and J by 6 bases. The DNA of the CDR3 is TGCAGTGCTAGAACTAGCGGGATACTTGATACGCAGTATTTT. Residues: CSARTSGILDTQYF.

This clonotype showed up many times. This chain links TRBV6-5 with TRBJ2-7, with D uncertain. CDR3 size: 16 residues. CDR1 is MNHEY, CDR2 SVGAGI, per germline. Trimming cost V 2 bases and J 5 bases, with 19 bases left between them. CDR3 in amino acids: CASSYLDGDGVDEQYF. For the CDR3, the DNA is TGTGCCAGCAGTTACCTGGACGGTGATGGGGTCGACGAGCAGTACTTC.

The V and J genes are TRBV7-3 and TRBJ1-2; 10 nucleotides match TRBD1. CDR3 size: 17 residues. Trimming at V came to 4 bases and at J to 0 bases, leaving 8 bases not matched to a gene. CDR1 is SGHTA, CDR2 FQGTGA, per germline. The CDR3 here is CASSSEPGQGSNYGYTF. CDR3 sequence (DNA): TGTGCCAGCAGCTCGGAACCGGGACAGGGGTCTAACTATGGCTACACCTTC.

On this clonotype: This may come from a read error, since a much larger clone is one base off. V gene TRBV7-2 combines with J gene TRBJ2-7, with D tentatively TRBD2 (6 bases). The closer fit of TRBJ2-1 to the DNA end suggests the J call may be wrong. The CDR3 spans 14 residues. Germline loops: CDR1 SGHTA, CDR2 FQGNSA. The CDR3 reads CASSFYGGGGEQFF. DNA for the CDR3: TGTGCCAGCAGCTTTTACGGGGGAGGCGGAGAGCAGTTCTTC.

The table lists this clonotype with many counts. The rearrangement joins TRBV27 to TRBJ1-5, with a tentative D call TRBD1 (5 bases). The V gene's germline CDR1 is MNHEY and CDR2 SMNVEV (reference sequence). There are 14 residues in the CDR3. Trimming removed 2 bases from V and 2 bases from J, with 7 bases in between. The CDR3 nucleotides read TGTGCCAGCAGTTTACAGGGTGGCAATCAGCCCCAGCATTTT. This encodes CASSLQGGNQPQHF.

The chain employs TRBV29-1 and TRBJ1-2; D is unresolved. Germline V gene sequence: CDR1 SQVTM, CDR2 ANQGSEA. The CDR3 consists of 14 residues. V was clipped by 4 bases and J by 8 bases, with 20 bases between them. CDR3 residues: CSVADAGSPGGYTF. DNA of the CDR3: TGCAGCGTTGCCGATGCCGGGTCCCCTGGAGGCTACACCTTC.

With respect to this clonotype: A much more abundant neighbour one base away suggests this may be a read error. V usage is TRBV7-9 and J usage is TRBJ1-1, with TRBD1 identical over 9 bases. The CDR3 totals 17 residues. V gave up 11 bases and J gave up 4 bases; unmatched junction bases: 20. The germline gives CDR1 SEHNR, CDR2 FQNEAQ (reference sequence). CDR3 amino acids: CACKTTGGRVFGTEAFF. The CDR3 nucleotides are TGTGCCTGCAAGACTACAGGGGGCAGGGTATTTGGCACTGAAGCTTTCTTT.

Ten or more counts support this clonotype. This chain links TRBV7-6 with TRBJ2-1; a weak D match, TRBD2 (5 bases). CDR3 length equals 11 residues. V was clipped by 5 bases and J by 10 bases, with 9 bases between them. Germline CDR1 SGHVS, CDR2 FNYEAQ. The CDR3 protein is CASSLGEEQFF. CDR3 DNA sequence: TGTGCCAGCAGCCTCGGGGAGGAGCAGTTCTTC.

J is TRBJ2-7 and V is TRBV28; D uncertain. V dropped 3 bases and J dropped 7 bases, with 16 bases sitting between them. Germline V gene lookup returns CDR1 MDHEN and CDR2 SYDVKM. This CDR3 has 14 amino acids. The CDR3 DNA reads TGTGCCAGCAGTTTTGAGAGGACCTCGGGTGAGCAGTACTTC. Amino acids: CASSFERTSGEQYF.

This clonotype has a count of ten or more. The gene calls are TRBV7-8 and TRBJ1-1; 7 bases align to TRBD1. The CDR3 covers 17 residues. Trimming took 4 bases from V and 1 from J; bases not matched to a gene: 12. The germline V gene has CDR1 SGHVS and CDR2 FQNEAQ. The CDR3 here is CASSSQGPYASNTEAFF. For the CDR3, the DNA is TGTGCCAGCAGCTCACAGGGGCCTTACGCCTCGAACACTGAAGCTTTCTTT.

This clonotype has ten or more counts. The rearrangement links TRBV7-2 to TRBJ2-3, with 7 bases identical to TRBD2. CDR1 is SGHTA and CDR2 is FQGNSA in the germline V gene. V dropped 2 bases and J dropped 2; count of bases not matched to a gene: 10. The CDR3 contains 17 residues. The CDR3 region has the DNA TGTGCCAGCAGCTTACCCGGAGCGGGGATACCCACAGATACGCAGTATTTT. Its protein product is CASSLPGAGIPTDTQYF.

This clonotype was detected ten times or more. This chain joins TRBV9 and TRBJ1-1, with 8 bases fitting TRBD1. This CDR3 region has 15 residues. Germline V gene data show CDR1 as SGDLS and CDR2 as YYNGEE. J lost 11 bases, V lost 4 bases, and 16 bases had no gene match. CDR3 residues: CASSPVRPGTGDAFF. The CDR3 region has the DNA TGTGCCAGCAGCCCCGTCCGTCCCGGGACAGGCGATGCTTTCTTT.